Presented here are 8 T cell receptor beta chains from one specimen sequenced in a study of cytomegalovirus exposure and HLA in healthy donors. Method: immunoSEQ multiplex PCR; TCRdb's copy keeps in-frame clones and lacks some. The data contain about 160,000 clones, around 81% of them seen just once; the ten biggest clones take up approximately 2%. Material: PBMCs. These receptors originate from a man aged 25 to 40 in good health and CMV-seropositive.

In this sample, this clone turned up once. The CDR3 reads CASSATGGQETQYF. The CDR3 nucleotides are TGTGCCAGCAGCGCAACAGGGGGTCAAGAGACCCAGTACTTC. The chain links TRBV7-6 to TRBJ2-5, with TRBD1 identical over 8 bases. CDR1 is SGHVS, CDR2 FNYEAQ, per germline. The CDR3 sequence is 14 residues long. The J segment lost 2 bases and the V segment lost 5 bases, leaving 4 bases of the junction unmatched.

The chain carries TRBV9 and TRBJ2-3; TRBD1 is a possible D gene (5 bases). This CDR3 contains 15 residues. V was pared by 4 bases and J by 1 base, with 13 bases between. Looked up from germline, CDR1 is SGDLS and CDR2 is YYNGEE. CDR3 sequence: CASSRTGGGTDTQYF. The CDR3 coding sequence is TGTGCCAGCAGCCGTACAGGCGGAGGCACAGATACGCAGTATTTT.

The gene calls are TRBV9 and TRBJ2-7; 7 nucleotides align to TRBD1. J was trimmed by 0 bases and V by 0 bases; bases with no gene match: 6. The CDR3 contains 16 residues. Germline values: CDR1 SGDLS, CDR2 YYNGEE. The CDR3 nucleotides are TGTGCCAGCAGCGTAGGACAGGGTCGGAACTCCTACGAGCAGTACTTC. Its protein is CASSVGQGRNSYEQYF.

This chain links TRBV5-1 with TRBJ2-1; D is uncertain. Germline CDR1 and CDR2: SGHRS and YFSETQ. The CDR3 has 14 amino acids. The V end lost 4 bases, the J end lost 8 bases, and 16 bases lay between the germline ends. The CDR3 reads CASSLELPVDEQFF. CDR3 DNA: TGCGCCAGCAGCCTTGAACTTCCCGTGGATGAGCAGTTCTTC.

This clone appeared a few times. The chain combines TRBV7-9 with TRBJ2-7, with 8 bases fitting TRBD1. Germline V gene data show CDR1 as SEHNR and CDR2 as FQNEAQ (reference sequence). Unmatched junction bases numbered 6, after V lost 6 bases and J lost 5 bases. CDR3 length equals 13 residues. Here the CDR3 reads CASSLDRAHEQYF. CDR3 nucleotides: TGTGCCAGCAGTCTGGACAGGGCCCACGAGCAGTACTTC. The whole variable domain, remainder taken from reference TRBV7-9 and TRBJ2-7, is DTGVSQNPRHKITKRGQNVTFRCDPISEHNRLYWYRQTLGQGPEFLTYFQNEAQLEKSRLLSDRFSAERPKGSFSTLEIQRTEQGDSAMYLCASSLDRAHEQYFGPGTRLTVT.

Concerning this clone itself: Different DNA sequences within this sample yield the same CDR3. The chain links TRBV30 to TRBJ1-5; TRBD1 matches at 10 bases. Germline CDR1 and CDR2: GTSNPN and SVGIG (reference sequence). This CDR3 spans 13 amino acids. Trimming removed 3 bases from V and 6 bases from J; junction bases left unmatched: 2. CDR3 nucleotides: TGTGCCTGGAGCGACAGGGGGCTTCAGCCCCAGCATTTT. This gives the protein CAWSDRGLQPQHF.

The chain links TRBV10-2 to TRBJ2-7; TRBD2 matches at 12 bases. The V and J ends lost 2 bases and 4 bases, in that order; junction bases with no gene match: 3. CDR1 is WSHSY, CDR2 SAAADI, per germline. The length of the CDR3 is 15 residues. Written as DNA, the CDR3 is TGCGCCAGCAGTGAGCACACTAGCGGGGGGTACGAGCAGTACTTC. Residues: CASSEHTSGGYEQYF.

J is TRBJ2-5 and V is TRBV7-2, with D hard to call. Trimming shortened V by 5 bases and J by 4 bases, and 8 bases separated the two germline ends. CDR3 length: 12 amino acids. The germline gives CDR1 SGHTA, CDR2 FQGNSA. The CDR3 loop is CASSQSTETQYF. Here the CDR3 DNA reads TGTGCCAGCAGCCAGTCCACAGAGACCCAGTACTTC.